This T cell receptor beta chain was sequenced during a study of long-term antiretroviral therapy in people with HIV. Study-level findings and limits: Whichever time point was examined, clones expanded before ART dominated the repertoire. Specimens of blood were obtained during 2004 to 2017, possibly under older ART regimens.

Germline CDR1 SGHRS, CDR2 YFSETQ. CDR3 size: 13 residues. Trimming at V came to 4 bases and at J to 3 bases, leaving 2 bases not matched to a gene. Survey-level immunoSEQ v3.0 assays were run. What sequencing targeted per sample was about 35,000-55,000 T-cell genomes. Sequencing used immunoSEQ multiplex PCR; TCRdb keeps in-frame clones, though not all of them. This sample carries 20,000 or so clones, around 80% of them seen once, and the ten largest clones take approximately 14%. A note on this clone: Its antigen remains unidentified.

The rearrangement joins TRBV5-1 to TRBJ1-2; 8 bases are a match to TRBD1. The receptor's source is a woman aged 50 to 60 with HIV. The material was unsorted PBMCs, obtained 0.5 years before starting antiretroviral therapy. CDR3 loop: CASSETGDYGYTF. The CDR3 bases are TGCGCCAGCAGCGAGACAGGGGACTATGGCTACACCTTC. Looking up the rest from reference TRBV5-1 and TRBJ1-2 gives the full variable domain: KAGVTQTPRYLIKTRGQQVTLSCSPISGHRSVSWYQQTPGQGLQFLFEYFSETQRNKGNFPGRFSGRQFSNSRSEMNVSTLELGDSALYLCASSETGDYGYTFGSGTRLTVV.